The T cell receptor beta chain described here comes from a study of cytomegalovirus exposure and HLA in healthy donors. Study-level points and caveats: In vitro confirmation showed a few CMV-associated chains to be CMV antigen specific. When the data were analyzed later, several of the most significant clusters appeared to be linked to common viral pathogens. DRB1 showed the most TCR associations and HLA-C the fewest in a later analysis, as rates varied by HLA locus.

60 Vbeta and 13 Jbeta primers were used in PCR. In the authors' methods: Later, an analysis found 80 million or so unique TCR beta chains, and about 10 million of these were shared. Sequencing was performed with immunoSEQ multiplex PCR; in TCRdb, only in-frame clones are kept and a portion is missing. That table supplies the V and J calls and clone size; D and trimming were determined from the DNA. The table has over 120,000 clones, 75% to 90% seen once; the top ten hold just over 4.5%. Comments on this clone: Its target is unknown.

CDR1 is MNHEY and CDR2 is SVGAGI in the germline V gene. V was clipped by 2 bases and J by 4 bases; unmatched bases: 5. This CDR3 region has 15 residues. This clonotype was obtained from a man aged 35-49 years in good health and CMV-seronegative. The chain joins TRBV6-5 to TRBJ1-1; the match to TRBD1 covers 9 bases. Specimen: PBMCs. The CDR3 loop reads CASSYGTGLITEAFF. CDR3 in DNA: TGTGCCAGCAGTTACGGGACAGGGTTGATCACTGAAGCTTTCTTT.